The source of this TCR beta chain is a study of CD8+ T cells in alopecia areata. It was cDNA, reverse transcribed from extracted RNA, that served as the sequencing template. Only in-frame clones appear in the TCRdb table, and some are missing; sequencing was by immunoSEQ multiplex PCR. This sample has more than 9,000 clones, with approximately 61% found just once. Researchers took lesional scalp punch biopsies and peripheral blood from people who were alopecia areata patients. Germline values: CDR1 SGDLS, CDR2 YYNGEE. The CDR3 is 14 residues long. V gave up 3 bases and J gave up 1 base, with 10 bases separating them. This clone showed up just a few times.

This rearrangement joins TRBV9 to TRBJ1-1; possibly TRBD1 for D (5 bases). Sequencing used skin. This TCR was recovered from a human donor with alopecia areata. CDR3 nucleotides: TGTGCCAGCAGCGCCGGGACGGCGAACACTGAAGCTTTCTTT. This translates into CASSAGTANTEAFF.